This paragraph reports one T cell receptor (beta chain). It has no known antigen specificity. No qualities accompany the bases; no much larger clone lies one base away. Ficoll-Paque density gradient centrifugation was used to isolate PBMCs. These data belong to a study of T-cell memory formation after mild COVID-19 (dated by TCRdb to the early 2020s). For the study in its entirety: Most TCR sequence clusters were specific to one of the two donors. Two young, previously healthy adult volunteers, one female and one male, were included in the cohort. In two donors, T-cell clones that expanded and contracted after mild COVID-19 were tracked by sequencing TCRalpha and TCRbeta repertoires over time. The full study reports these points: SARS-CoV-2 specificity of the second-wave clones peaking on day 37 was not confirmed. The study included only a couple of mild cases, and larger cohorts that include severe cases with pre-infection samples were judged to be necessary. The detection of some responding clones in pre-infection memory suggests that pre-existing cross-reactive memory T cells joined the SARS-CoV-2 response. Contracting CD4+ clones appeared mostly in the CM and EM memory subsets, whereas CD8+ clones were enriched in EMRA. Balanced CD4/CD8 phenotypes were observed for clones contracting from day 15 to 85, whereas a bias towards CD4+ was observed for a second wave of clones expanding from day 15 to 37.

Trimming costs V 1 base and J 8 bases, and their ends lie 17 bases apart. CDR1 SGHVS and CDR2 FNYEAQ were looked up in the germline V gene. From the cysteine through the phenylalanine, the CDR3 covers 15 amino acids. Only the CDR3 DNA is retained, 45 bases long and in frame from the first base. Sequencing was carried out with an Illumina NovaSeq 6000. cDNA libraries for TCRalpha and TCRbeta were prepared by 5'RACE using constant-segment primers, with sample barcodes and unique molecular identifiers added. Trizol reagent was used to extract RNA from every sample. Library amplification was performed in two PCR steps, and a second sample barcode and Illumina TruSeq adapters were introduced in the second step. Sequencing of libraries was performed on an Illumina NovaSeq with 2 x 150 bp paired-end reads. The published analysis was carried out like this. The reads were demultiplexed and collapsed into UMI-guided consensus sequences using migec v1.2.7. With mixcr v2.1.11, UMI consensuses were aligned to TRA and TRB V and J templates and assembled into clonotypes. A clonotype was counted as expanded or contracted only if both edgeR and NoisET called the change significant, with noise models trained on biological replicates. For edgeR calls, the thresholds were a false discovery rate-adjusted p below 0.01 and a log2 fold-change of 1. As an exploratory analysis of dynamics, PCA with hierarchical clustering was applied to max-normalized trajectories of the 1000 most abundant clonotypes. The CD4 or CD8 phenotype of responding clones was assigned using the separately sequenced CD4+ and CD8+ repertoires. In TCRdb, the public reads were trimmed at Q25 with fastp and aligned with MiXCR, with productive beta chains retained. For every CDR3 protein sequence, its rows merge into one entry that carries the most common genes and DNA. The authors' filters were not applied to this entry. The sample table lists some 48,000 distinct CDR3 sequences, 25% to 35% of them with a count of one. Together, the top ten hold approximately 40% of the sample.

Source material: PBMCs or a T cell subset sorted from them (not recorded which). The TCR sequence derives from a man younger than 30 who had mild COVID-19 (a few samples of this study predate the infection). The sample titles of this study are shuffled in the database, so cell type and time point are left out; the donor was told from shared clones. This receptor chain uses TRBV7-6 and TRBJ1-2, with no D gene named confidently. The DNA reads as follows: TGTGCCAGCAGCTTAGGGCACGGGCGTTGGTGGGGCTACACCTTC. Its translation reads: CASSLGHGRWWGYTF. With the portions outside the CDR3 filled from the reference TRBV7-6 and TRBJ1-2 genes, the complete variable region becomes GAGVSQSPRYKVTKRGQDVALRCDPISGHVSLYWYRQALGQGPEFLTYFNYEAQQDKSGLPNDRFSAERPEGSISTLTIQRTEQRDSAMYRCASSLGHGRWWGYTFGSGTRLTVV.